These 14 T cell receptor beta chains were all obtained from the same sample, sequenced in a study of shared T cell receptors in the human thymus. TCRdb's copy holds only in-frame clones and misses some; the assay was immunoSEQ multiplex PCR. The sample records just under 550,000 clones, 75% to 85% being singletons. The sample also formed part of further work on human thymus T cells.

The material sequenced was thymocytes. The source is a boy younger than two with a congenital heart defect.

This clone is a singleton in its sample. The chain uses TRBV19 and TRBJ1-5; 7 bases are shared with TRBD1. Germline V gene data show CDR1 as LNHDA and CDR2 as SQIVND (reference sequence). V trimming: 3 bases; J trimming: 4 bases; junction bases outside the gene matches: 6. The CDR3 sequence is 15 residues long. As DNA, the CDR3 is TGTGCCAGTAGTATCCGACAGGGCGGGAATCAGCCCCAGCATTTT. Residues: CASSIRQGGNQPQHF.

This clone was seen a handful of times. The rearrangement links TRBV7-9 to TRBJ1-4; possibly TRBD1 for D (6 bases). CDR3 size: 14 residues. Per germline, CDR1 SEHNR and CDR2 FQNEAQ (reference sequence). Trimming shortened V by 5 bases and J by 2 bases, and 9 bases separated the two germline ends. The CDR3 here is CASSPGQTNEKLFF. DNA for the CDR3: TGTGCCAGCAGCCCTGGACAGACTAATGAAAAACTGTTTTTT.

The chain combines TRBV2 with TRBJ1-4; 7 bases fit TRBD1. CDR1 is SNHLY and CDR2 is FYNNEI in the germline V gene. CDR3 length: 14 amino acids. V lost 7 bases, J lost 5 bases, and 7 bases stayed unmatched. CDR3 nucleotide sequence: TGTGCCAGCACCACAGGGGTGGTGAATGAAAAACTGTTTTTT. Its protein product is CASTTGVVNEKLFF.

V and J are TRBV5-4 and TRBJ2-1, with 8 bases aligning to TRBD2. J gave up 5 bases and V 4 bases, and 11 bases lay outside the gene matches. The CDR3 runs 16 residues. Germline CDR1 is SGHNT and CDR2 is YYREEE (reference sequence). In DNA, the CDR3 is TGTGCCAGCAGCCAAATCGGGACTAGAAACGACAATGAGCAGTTCTTC. Protein sequence: CASSQIGTRNDNEQFF.

The V and J genes are TRBV15 and TRBJ2-7; no clear D gene. The V gene lost 1 base and the J gene lost 2 bases, with 15 bases spanning the gap. Per germline, CDR1 LNHNV and CDR2 YYDKDF (reference sequence). There are 16 residues in the CDR3. The CDR3 reads CATSRVPATQTYEQYF. In DNA, the CDR3 is TGTGCCACCAGCAGAGTGCCCGCGACTCAGACCTACGAGCAGTACTTC.

J is TRBJ1-4 and V is TRBV25-1; maybe TRBD1 (5 bases). The CDR3 has 13 amino acids. Trimming removed 3 bases from V and 11 bases from J, with 13 bases in between. The V gene's germline CDR1 is MGHDK and CDR2 SYGVNS. CDR3 nucleotides: TGTGCCAGCAGTGACAAGGGGCCTGTGAAACTGTTTTTT. It translates to CASSDKGPVKLFF.

A word on this clone: The same CDR3 is also encoded by other DNA sequences in this sample. V usage is TRBV4-3 and J usage is TRBJ2-7, with D possibly TRBD2 on 5 matching bases. Germline values: CDR1 LGHNA, CDR2 YSLEER. The CDR3 is 14 amino acids. The V gene lost 2 bases and the J gene lost 0 bases, with 8 bases spanning the gap. Written as DNA, the CDR3 is TGCGCCAGCAGCCAACAAGGGAGCTCCTACGAGCAGTACTTC. Encoded protein: CASSQQGSSYEQYF.

V gene TRBV4-2 combines with J gene TRBJ1-2; possibly TRBD1 for D (6 bases). Germline assignment: CDR1 LGHNA and CDR2 YNFKEQ. This CDR3 has 16 amino acids. V was pared by 0 bases and J by 0 bases, with 11 bases between. CDR3 in DNA: TGTGCCAGCAGCCAAGACAGGGACAAAGCTAACTATGGCTACACCTTC. Amino acid sequence: CASSQDRDKANYGYTF.

The chain joins TRBV25-1 to TRBJ1-1, with D perhaps matching TRBD1 (5 bases). This CDR3 is built from 13 residues. Germline CDR1 is MGHDK and CDR2 is SYGVNS. Trimming cost V 7 bases and J 5 bases, with 14 bases left between them. In DNA, the CDR3 is TGTGCCAGCACCACATGGGGCAGGACTGAAGCTTTCTTT. It is translated as CASTTWGRTEAFF. The full variable domain, in which reference TRBV25-1 and TRBJ1-1 provide the parts outside the CDR3, is EADIYQTPRYLVIGTGKKITLECSQTMGHDKMYWYQQDPGMELHLIHYSYGVNSTEKGDLSSESTVSRIRTEHFPLTLESARPSHTSQYLCASTTWGRTEAFFGQGTRLTVV.

This chain joins TRBV2 and TRBJ2-7, with D perhaps TRBD1 (7 bases). The CDR3 spans 14 residues. V was shortened by 4 bases and J by 6 bases, with 16 bases between the two germline ends. The germline gives CDR1 SNHLY, CDR2 FYNNEI. This chain's CDR3 is CASSATEGACEQYF. CDR3 in DNA: TGTGCCAGCAGTGCGACGGAGGGGGCCTGCGAGCAGTACTTC.

The rearrangement uses TRBV4-1 and TRBJ1-1, with 7 positions matching TRBD1. The CDR3 runs to 17 residues. Looked up from germline, CDR1 is MGHRA and CDR2 is YSYEKL. J lost 1 base, V lost 0 bases, and 8 bases had no gene match. The chain's CDR3 is CASSQDITGDPNTEAFF. CDR3 sequence (DNA): TGCGCCAGCAGCCAAGATATTACAGGGGACCCGAACACTGAAGCTTTCTTT.

The chain uses TRBV5-6 and TRBJ1-3; no definite D call. V was trimmed by 1 base and J by 0 bases, leaving 11 bases between them. The CDR3 has 16 amino acids. Germline values: CDR1 SGHDT, CDR2 YYEEEE. CDR3 nucleotides: TGTGCCAGCAGCTTGAAGTCTGCGTACTCTGGAAACACCATATATTTT. Translating it yields CASSLKSAYSGNTIYF.

The chain combines TRBV6-1 with TRBJ1-2, with D unresolved. Trimming took 3 bases from V and 0 from J, leaving 11 bases between them. Germline assignment: CDR1 MNHNS and CDR2 SASEGT. The CDR3 consists of 15 residues. The CDR3, as DNA: TGTGCCAGCAGTGATGTCAGGCGACCTAACTATGGCTACACCTTC. It translates to CASSDVRRPNYGYTF.

The V call is TRBV27, the J call TRBJ2-1; 7 nucleotides align to TRBD2. Germline CDR1 reads MNHEY; CDR2 reads SMNVEV (reference sequence). V gave up 5 bases and J gave up 7 bases; unmatched junction bases: 14. The CDR3 sequence is 16 residues long. The CDR3 DNA reads TGTGCCAGCAGTCAGCGGGGAGGGCCATTAAATAATGAGCAGTTCTTC. Its translation: CASSQRGGPLNNEQFF.